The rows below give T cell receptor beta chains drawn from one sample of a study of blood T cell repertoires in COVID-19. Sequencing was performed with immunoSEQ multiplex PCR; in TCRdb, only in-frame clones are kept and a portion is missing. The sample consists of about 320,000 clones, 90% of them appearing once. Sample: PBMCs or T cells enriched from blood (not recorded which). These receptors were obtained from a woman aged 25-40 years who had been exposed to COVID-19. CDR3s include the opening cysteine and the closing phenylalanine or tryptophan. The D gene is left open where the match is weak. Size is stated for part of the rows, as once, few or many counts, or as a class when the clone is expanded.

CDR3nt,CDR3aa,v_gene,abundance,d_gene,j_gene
TGTGCCAGCAGTTATAGCAGAAAAAATCAGCCCCAGCATTTT,CASSYSRKNQPQHF,TRBV6-5,.,.,TRBJ1-5
TGCGCCAGCAGCCAAGCGGGGGGCTCCTACGAGCAGTACTTC,CASSQAGGSYEQYF,TRBV5-1,.,TRBD2,TRBJ2-7
TGTGCCAGCTCCATCCGTTACGGTTTTTACGATACGCAGTATTTT,CASSIRYGFYDTQYF,TRBV7-9,once,.,TRBJ2-3
TGTGCCAGCAACAGGGCTGGGAATTCACCCCTCCACTTT,CASNRAGNSPLHF,TRBV7-2,.,.,TRBJ1-6
TGTGCCAGCAGCTTAGTGGACAGGGGATCATATGGCTACACCTTC,CASSLVDRGSYGYTF,TRBV7-9,.,TRBD1,TRBJ1-2
TGCGCCAGCAGCCAAGAGCAGGGCCGTGGCGATGAGCAGTTCTTC,CASSQEQGRGDEQFF,TRBV4-3,.,.,TRBJ2-1
TGTGCCAGCAGCTCGGGACTAGGGGACACCGGGGAGCTGTTTTTT,CASSSGLGDTGELFF,TRBV11-3,.,TRBD2,TRBJ2-2
TGTGCCAGCTTGGCCGCGAACACTGAAGCTTTCTTT,CASLAANTEAFF,TRBV7-9,.,.,TRBJ1-1
TGTGCCAGTAGTAGGGGCAGGGCTAATGAAAAACTGTTTTTT,CASSRGRANEKLFF,TRBV19,.,.,TRBJ1-4
TGCAGCGTTGATCAGGGTCGGGGCTACACCTTC,CSVDQGRGYTF,TRBV29-1,.,.,TRBJ1-2
TGTGCCAGCAGCCGCGGGAGCCTCAATGAGCAGTTCTTC,CASSRGSLNEQFF,TRBV7-9,.,TRBD2,TRBJ2-1
TGTGCCAGCAGTTTAACGATCGACAGGCGCCACTTTAACACTGAAGCTTTCTTT,CASSLTIDRRHFNTEAFF,TRBV27,.,.,TRBJ1-1
TGTGCCAGTAGATCTGTCGCGACTAGCGGGGGGAATACGCAGTATTTT,CASRSVATSGGNTQYF,TRBV19,.,TRBD2,TRBJ2-3
TGTGCCAGCACTGAACGTGAGGAGACCCAGTACTTC,CASTEREETQYF,TRBV18,.,.,TRBJ2-5
TGTGCCAGCAGCCCGGGGTATCGGAACTATGGCTACACCTTC,CASSPGYRNYGYTF,TRBV11-1,.,.,TRBJ1-2
TGTGCCAGTAGTCGAACAGGGATTTCGGACTATGGCTACACCTTC,CASSRTGISDYGYTF,TRBV19,.,.,TRBJ1-2
TGTGCCAGCAGCTTGGTTGAGACACCCGATAAACTGTTTTTT,CASSLVETPDKLFF,TRBV5-6,.,.,TRBJ1-4
TGTGCCAGCAGTTCAAGGACAGGGGTTGGGACCCAGTACTTC,CASSSRTGVGTQYF,TRBV6-5,.,TRBD1,TRBJ2-5
TGTGCCAGCAGTGAAGCGCTTCAGGATAATTGGGATCAGCCCCAGCATTTT,CASSEALQDNWDQPQHF,TRBV2,.,.,TRBJ1-5
TGTGCCAGCAGCCAGGACCCTCGTGAAGGGGGCTGGGTAGACTATGGCTACACCTTC,CASSQDPREGGWVDYGYTF,TRBV14,.,TRBD1,TRBJ1-2
TGTGCCTGGAACCGGGACAGTGAAGCTTTCTTT,CAWNRDSEAFF,TRBV30,.,TRBD1,TRBJ1-1
TGTGCCTGGGCGGGACAGGGAAATTCACCCCTCCACTTT,CAWAGQGNSPLHF,TRBV30,.,TRBD1,TRBJ1-6
TGCGCCAGCAGCCAAACAGGCTCTGGGGCCAACGTCCTGACTTTC,CASSQTGSGANVLTF,TRBV10-1,.,.,TRBJ2-6
TGTGCCAGCAGTCGGGGGACAGGGGGGAATACAGCTTTCTTT,CASSRGTGGNTAFF,TRBV6-5,.,TRBD1,TRBJ1-1
TGTGCCAGCTCACCACGAACGGGGGTGGATGAGCAGTTCTTC,CASSPRTGVDEQFF,TRBV18,.,.,TRBJ2-1
TGTGCCAGCAGCTTATTCGGGACACGAGGGTCGTATGGCTACACCTTC,CASSLFGTRGSYGYTF,TRBV7-9,.,.,TRBJ1-2
TGTGCCAGCAGTGAAGGGGCAGGGGGCGCGTACAATGAGCAGTTCTTC,CASSEGAGGAYNEQFF,TRBV6-1,.,TRBD1,TRBJ2-1
TGTGCCAGCAGCGACTTAGCGGGGGGGATCACCGGGGAGCTGTTTTTT,CASSDLAGGITGELFF,TRBV2,.,TRBD2,TRBJ2-2
TGTGCCAGCAGCGTAGGTGGCGGCGGCAATCAGCCCCAGCATTTT,CASSVGGGGNQPQHF,TRBV9,.,.,TRBJ1-5
TGTGCCATCAGGCCGACAGGGCTTAACTATGGCTACACCTTC,CAIRPTGLNYGYTF,TRBV10-3,.,TRBD1,TRBJ1-2
TGCGCCAGCAGTTCGGGACTAGCGGGGGCGAAGGTCTCCTACGAGCAGTACTTC,CASSSGLAGAKVSYEQYF,TRBV5-1,.,TRBD2,TRBJ2-7
TGTGCCAGCAGCTTAGCGCGGGGTCTCGGAATCACTGAAGCTTTCTTT,CASSLARGLGITEAFF,TRBV7-8,.,.,TRBJ1-1
TGTGCCAGCAGCCAAACAGCGGGGGGGCCCGGGGAGCTGTTTTTT,CASSQTAGGPGELFF,TRBV4-2,once,TRBD2,TRBJ2-2
TGTGCCAGCAGTGGCGGACAGGGGGGACGAGAAAAACTGTTTTTT,CASSGGQGGREKLFF,TRBV6-6,.,TRBD1,TRBJ1-4
TGTGCCAGCCCATACAGGGGTGGGACCGGGGAGCTGTTTTTT,CASPYRGGTGELFF,TRBV6-5,.,TRBD1,TRBJ2-2
TGTGCCAGCAGTGTATCCACAGGGATCTGGTCTGAAGCTTTCTTT,CASSVSTGIWSEAFF,TRBV25-1,.,.,TRBJ1-1
TGTGCCAGCACCCCGACAGGGGCAAAGGACTATGGCTACACCTTC,CASTPTGAKDYGYTF,TRBV28,once,TRBD1,TRBJ1-2
TGTGCCAGCAGTTATCCCCTCACAGGGAGGGATTTGGGAACTGAAGCTTTCTTT,CASSYPLTGRDLGTEAFF,TRBV6-2/TRBV6-3,.,.,TRBJ1-1
TGTGCCAGCAGCGCGAGGGGGTCTAATTCACCCCTCCACTTT,CASSARGSNSPLHF,TRBV11-3,.,.,TRBJ1-6
TGTGCCAGCAGCTTAGACAGGTATAATGAGCAGTTCTTC,CASSLDRYNEQFF,TRBV7-2,.,.,TRBJ2-1
TGTGCCAGCAGTCACGGTCGGGGATTGTCCCCAAATTCACCCCTCCACTTT,CASSHGRGLSPNSPLHF,TRBV11-2,.,.,TRBJ1-6
TGTGCCAGCAGCTTGCCGTTAGACAGAAGCTATGGCTACACCTTC,CASSLPLDRSYGYTF,TRBV5-4,.,.,TRBJ1-2
TGTGCCAGCAGCTCGGGACAGGGGGCGCAGGTCCAGTACTTC,CASSSGQGAQVQYF,TRBV5-6,.,TRBD1,TRBJ2-5
TGTGCCAGCAGCCAAGAGCCTAGCGACATTGGAGAGACCCAGTACTTC,CASSQEPSDIGETQYF,TRBV4-2,.,.,TRBJ2-5
TGTGCCAGCAGCTTAGGAGGGGTGGCTGAAAAACTGTTTTTT,CASSLGGVAEKLFF,TRBV13,few,.,TRBJ1-4
TGTGCCAGCCTTGGACAGAGCAATCAGCCCCAGCATTTT,CASLGQSNQPQHF,TRBV6-5,once,.,TRBJ1-5
TGTGCCACCAGTGATTGGCGGGGTGGCGAGCAGTACTTC,CATSDWRGGEQYF,TRBV24-1,.,.,TRBJ2-7